This TCR beta chain was observed in a study of vaccination and CD4 T cells after COVID-19. Study-wide background: Post-vaccination samples were procured at a median of 72 days following dose two (range 14 to 241).

After removal of 2 bases from V and 7 bases from J, the junction contained 13 bases not matched to a gene. This CDR3 is built from 16 residues. CDR1 and CDR2 (germline): MNHEY, SVGAGI. An Oncomine TCR Beta short-read assay was used to sequence the DNA from cultured CD4+ T cells. TCRdb re-called the PCR reads through MiXCR, storing one row per CDR3 protein. The sample holds around 15,000 distinct CDR3 sequences, about three quarters seen once. Notes on the study in general: Spike mono-reactivity was found in 304 of 307 vaccine-specific clones from convalescent patients.

Described treatment: approximately 10-day PBMC culture with coronavirus spike peptide pools or control peptides (ViraFEST assay). This clonotype occurred once. No antigen is known for it. The V and J genes are TRBV6-5 and TRBJ1-2, with 7 bases aligning to TRBD1. The sample in question was CD4+ T cells from blood, cultured in vitro, obtained after SARS-CoV-2 vaccination. This receptor was identified in a human donor who received a COVID-19 vaccine. The CDR3 DNA follows: TGTGCCAGCAGTTACGCGGGACAGCCAGAATTTGGTGGCTACACCTTC. Its protein product is CASSYAGQPEFGGYTF.